This entry describes one T cell receptor beta chain. Its antigen remains unknown. This specimen belongs to a study of PD-1 blockade in classical Hodgkin lymphoma. Indicated time point: cycle 4 day 1 (C4D1), after more than five weeks of nivolumab. Each patient experienced a relapse that followed autologous stem cell transplantation, and brentuximab vedotin exposure varied. Generated by immunoSEQ multiplex PCR, the TCRdb table keeps only in-frame clones and is missing some. This table holds about 27,000 clones, around three quarters found once. This CDR3 comprises 17 residues. The trim removed 1 base at V and 1 base at J, leaving 6 bases unmatched. Germline-derived CDR1 and CDR2 are SEHNR and FQNEAQ (reference sequence). Findings and limits, study-wide: Lower baseline TCR diversity marked trial partial responders and progressors. Baseline TCR diversity was reportedly lower in newly diagnosed patients than healthy donors.

J is TRBJ2-4 and V is TRBV7-9; 8 bases are shared with TRBD2. The source of this sequence is a human donor with classical Hodgkin lymphoma. The starting material was peripheral blood mononuclear cells (PBMCs), obtained before the fourth cycle of nivolumab. The CDR3 loop reads CASSLEQREFAKNIQYF. CDR3 nucleotide sequence: TGTGCCAGCAGCTTAGAGCAGCGGGAGTTTGCCAAAAACATTCAGTACTTC.